The next 18 T cell receptor beta chains were all read from a single sample in a study of blood T cell repertoires in COVID-19. TCRdb's copy holds only in-frame clones and misses some; the assay was immunoSEQ multiplex PCR. Among under 250,000 clones listed, around 90% were seen once. The sequenced material came from peripheral blood. These receptors came from a man in his sixties with COVID-19, enrolled during active disease.

The V call is TRBV5-1, the J call TRBJ1-6; no clear D. The CDR3 has 15 amino acids. With 4 bases removed from V and 0 bases from J, the gap between germline ends came to 8 bases. Germline V gene data show CDR1 as SGHRS and CDR2 as YFSETQ. CDR3 sequence (DNA): TGCGCCAGCAGCCGTGAGAGCTCCTATAATTCACCCCTCCACTTT. The encoded protein is CASSRESSYNSPLHF.

The rearrangement links TRBV4-2 to TRBJ2-1, with TRBD2 matching 11 bases. The CDR3 loop spans 14 amino acids. Germline lookup yields CDR1 LGHNA and CDR2 YNFKEQ. After removal of 4 bases from V and 10 bases from J, the junction contained 6 bases not matched to a gene. CDR3 DNA: TGTGCCAGCAGCCTTTTAGCGGGAGGGCGCGAGCAGTTCTTC. Translating it yields CASSLLAGGREQFF.

The chain is built from TRBV3-1 (or the pseudogene TRBV3-2) and TRBJ1-6; D possibly corresponds to TRBD1 (5 bases). Germline V CDR1 and CDR2: LGHDT, YNNKEL (reference sequence). This CDR3 comprises 15 residues. V was pared by 0 bases and J by 7 bases, with 10 bases between. CDR3 bases: TGTGCCAGCAGCCAAGATTGGGGACTCAATTCACCCCTCCACTTT. This translates into CASSQDWGLNSPLHF.

The V gene is TRBV7-9, the J gene TRBJ2-1; TRBD1 agrees at 9 bases. The CDR3 extends over 17 amino acids. Germline assignment: CDR1 SEHNR and CDR2 FQNEAQ (reference sequence). V shed 2 bases, J shed 12 bases, and the junction held 17 bases outside the gene matches. DNA of the CDR3: TGTGCCAGCAGCTTATCTTTCGGGACAGGGTCGTCATACGGGCAGTTCTTC. Its protein product is CASSLSFGTGSSYGQFF.

This rearrangement joins TRBV28 to TRBJ1-6; the match to TRBD1 covers 9 bases. V was clipped by 0 bases and J by 15 bases; unmatched bases: 3. The CDR3 length is 13 residues. The V gene's germline CDR1 is MDHEN and CDR2 SYDVKM. The CDR3 region is CASSLWGQGGLHF. CDR3 coding DNA: TGTGCCAGCAGTTTATGGGGACAGGGTGGCCTCCACTTT.

This clone has just one count. The chain joins TRBV28 to TRBJ2-7, with TRBD1 identical over 9 bases. CDR1 and CDR2 from the germline V gene are MDHEN and SYDVKM. CDR3 size: 14 residues. J gave up 2 bases and V 7 bases, and 6 bases lay outside the gene matches. The CDR3 DNA reads as TGTGCCAGCACCTTGACAGGGGGGCCCTACGAGCAGTACTTC. It codes for CASTLTGGPYEQYF.

This chain joins TRBV11-1 and TRBJ1-1; no reliable D call. Per germline, CDR1 SGHAT and CDR2 FQDESV (reference sequence). This CDR3 spans 13 amino acids. Trimming left V 1 base short and J 4 bases short, with 7 bases between. Written as DNA, the CDR3 is TGTGCCAGCAGCTTAGGAATCGGCACTGAAGCTTTCTTT. Amino acids: CASSLGIGTEAFF.

CDR3 nucleotide sequence: TGTGCCAGTAGGCCCTCTCGGGACAGTGGAAACACCATATATTTT. Protein: CASRPSRDSGNTIYF. The V call is TRBV19, the J call TRBJ1-3; 7 bases agree with TRBD1. With V trimmed by 6 bases and J by 3 bases, 8 bases remained unmatched. There are 15 residues in the CDR3. Germline CDR1 and CDR2: LNHDA and SQIVND (reference sequence). Based on the CDR3 plus reference TRBV19 and TRBJ1-3, the full variable domain is DGGITQSPKYLFRKEGQNVTLSCEQNLNHDAMYWYRQDPGQGLRLIYYSQIVNDFQKGDIAEGYSVSREKKESFPLTVTSAQKNPTAFYLCASRPSRDSGNTIYFGEGSWLTVV.

This clone was recorded once. The rearrangement joins TRBV30 to TRBJ2-2; TRBD1 is a possible D gene (5 bases). Trimming took off 3 bases at V and 3 bases at J, with 14 bases between the two ends. CDR1 is GTSNPN and CDR2 is SVGIG in the germline V gene (reference sequence). This CDR3 region has 15 residues. For the CDR3, the DNA is TGTGCCTGGAGCGCAGACAGTACGCACACCGGGGAGCTGTTTTTT. Its translation is CAWSADSTHTGELFF.

The chain uses TRBV7-8 and TRBJ1-2; D might be TRBD1 (6 bases). CDR3 length: 15 amino acids. Germline V gene lookup returns CDR1 SGHVS and CDR2 FQNEAQ. With 5 bases removed from V and 1 base from J, the gap between germline ends came to 14 bases. CDR3 coding DNA: TGTGCCAGCAGCCCCCGGGGGGCAGTTAACTATGGCTACACCTTC. Its translation: CASSPRGAVNYGYTF.

This chain uses TRBV5-1 with TRBJ2-3; TRBD2 is a possible D gene (6 bases). Germline-derived CDR1 and CDR2 are SGHRS and YFSETQ. This CDR3 contains 15 residues. The ends were cut back, 1 base at V and 2 bases at J, with 11 bases in the middle. This CDR3 reads CASSLWGDDTDTQYF. CDR3 nucleotide sequence: TGCGCCAGCAGCTTGTGGGGGGACGACACAGATACGCAGTATTTT.

J is TRBJ1-3 and V is TRBV4-1; weak D call: TRBD1 (5 bases). CDR1 MGHRA and CDR2 YSYEKL come from the germline V gene. There are 16 residues in the CDR3. Trimming took off 6 bases at V and 1 base at J, with 16 bases between the two ends. The CDR3 DNA follows: TGCGCCAGCAGTATGGGCCAGGGAACTTCTGGAAACACCATATATTTT. Encoded protein: CASSMGQGTSGNTIYF.

The J gene is TRBJ1-2, the V gene TRBV5-4, with D unresolved. The CDR3 has 15 residues. V lost 3 bases and J 1 base, leaving 13 bases between the germline ends. Germline CDR1 is SGHNT and CDR2 is YYREEE (reference sequence). The CDR3: CASSSYRSYNYGYTF. DNA of the CDR3: TGTGCCAGCAGCTCATACAGATCCTATAACTATGGCTACACCTTC.

This chain joins TRBV10-3 and TRBJ2-2; D possibly corresponds to TRBD2 (6 bases). The V gene lost 7 bases and the J gene lost 8 bases, with 8 bases spanning the gap. The CDR3 consists of 11 residues. The germline V gene has CDR1 ENHRY and CDR2 SYGVKD. The CDR3 nucleotides read TGTGCCATCAACGGGGGTGGGGAGCTGTTTTTT. Its translation is CAINGGGELFF.

This chain connects TRBV15 to TRBJ2-1; 8 bases align to TRBD2. Germline-derived CDR1 and CDR2 are LNHNV and YYDKDF (reference sequence). With 8 bases clipped from V and 3 bases from J, the junction kept 3 bases outside the gene matches. This CDR3 spans 13 amino acids. CDR3 sequence reads: CATRGGNYNEQFF. The CDR3 DNA is TGTGCCACCCGGGGGGGGAACTACAATGAGCAGTTCTTC.

The V call is TRBV18, the J call TRBJ1-2; 9 bases are shared with TRBD1. The germline gives CDR1 KGHSH, CDR2 LQKENI. The CDR3 consists of 13 residues. The J segment lost 2 bases and the V segment lost 6 bases, leaving 1 base of the junction unmatched. The CDR3 DNA reads as TGTGCCAGCTCCGGACAGGGGAACTATGGCTACACCTTC. Its translation is CASSGQGNYGYTF.

V is TRBV9 and J is TRBJ1-3; the D is unclear. The germline CDR1 and CDR2 sequences are SGDLS and YYNGEE. Trimming removed 4 bases at V and 0 bases at J, with 14 bases between. The CDR3 extends over 16 amino acids. The CDR3 sequence is CASSPRVSGSGNTIYF. For the CDR3, the DNA is TGTGCCAGCAGCCCCCGAGTGTCAGGCTCTGGAAACACCATATATTTT. Using reference TRBV9 and TRBJ1-3 for the parts outside the CDR3, the full variable domain is DSGVTQTPKHLITATGQRVTLRCSPRSGDLSVYWYQQSLDQGLQFLIQYYNGEERAKGNILERFSAQQFPDLHSELNLSSLELGDSALYFCASSPRVSGSGNTIYFGEGSWLTVV.

The chain carries TRBV21-1 and TRBJ1-6; the table's D call, TRBD1, has no DNA check behind it. TRBV21-1 is described as a pseudogene. The CDR3 contains 18 residues. CDR3 residues: CASSKWETPGQGCLALHF. CDR3 bases: TGTGCCAGCAGCAAATGGGAAACGCCGGGACAGGGGTGTTTGGCCCTCCACTTT.